Presented here are 13 T cell receptor beta chains from one specimen sequenced in a study of blood T cell repertoires in COVID-19. Some clones are missing from TCRdb's copy, which holds only in-frame ones; the method was immunoSEQ multiplex PCR. This table holds about 220,000 clones, around 81% found once. What was sequenced was peripheral blood. The receptors originated from a woman aged 55-70 years with acute or convalescent COVID-19.

The chain carries TRBV28 and TRBJ1-1, with TRBD1 as a possible D gene (5 bases). Trimming took off 1 base at V and 1 base at J, with 7 bases between the two ends. CDR3 size: 14 residues. In germline, CDR1 is MDHEN, CDR2 SYDVKM. For the CDR3, the DNA is TGTGCCAGCAGTTTATTGGGGGGGAACACTGAAGCTTTCTTT. This codes for CASSLLGGNTEAFF.

The V and J genes are TRBV2 and TRBJ2-5; no firm D call. The CDR3 totals 15 residues. Per the germline V gene, CDR1 is SNHLY and CDR2 is FYNNEI. V lost 1 base and J lost 5, with 14 bases in between. For the CDR3, the DNA is TGTGCCAGCAGTGAAGGGTTTGGGTTCGGGGAGACCCAGTACTTC. As protein: CASSEGFGFGETQYF.

This chain joins TRBV19 and TRBJ2-6; perhaps TRBD2 as D (5 bases). Germline values: CDR1 LNHDA, CDR2 SQIVND (reference sequence). The CDR3 covers 18 residues. Trimming stripped 2 bases from V and 0 bases from J, with 14 bases between. The CDR3, as DNA: TGTGCCAGTAGTATATTAGGACGGAGGACCTCTGGGGCCAACGTCCTGACTTTC. Translation gives CASSILGRRTSGANVLTF.

This sequence joins TRBV5-5 and TRBJ1-1; TRBD1 matches 7 bases. The germline CDR1 and CDR2 sequences are SGHKS and YYEKEE (reference sequence). The CDR3 is 16 amino acids. J gave up 5 bases and V 4 bases, and 14 bases lay outside the gene matches. CDR3 amino acids: CASSPWKGARFTEAFF. DNA for the CDR3: TGTGCCAGCAGCCCGTGGAAGGGGGCGCGGTTTACTGAAGCTTTCTTT. Combining the CDR3 with reference TRBV5-5 and TRBJ1-1 gives the whole variable domain DAGVTQSPTHLIKTRGQQVTLRCSPISGHKSVSWYQQVLGQGPQFIFQYYEKEERGRGNFPDRFSARQFPNYSSELNVNALLLGDSALYLCASSPWKGARFTEAFFGQGTRLTVV.

This sequence joins TRBV7-9 and TRBJ2-1; TRBD2 matches 7 bases. The V and J ends lost 1 base and 9 bases, in that order; junction bases with no gene match: 6. Germline-derived CDR1 and CDR2 are SEHNR and FQNEAQ (reference sequence). CDR3 size: 14 residues. DNA of the CDR3: TGTGCCAGCAGCTTAGGTCTGGGGGGGAGTGAGCAGTTCTTC. Translated, it gives CASSLGLGGSEQFF.

A few counts support this clone. The chain employs TRBV28 and TRBJ1-1; D gene ambiguous. The germline V gene encodes CDR1 MDHEN and CDR2 SYDVKM. Trimming shortened V by 3 bases and J by 5 bases, and 7 bases separated the two germline ends. The CDR3 runs 12 residues. The CDR3 loop is CASSFVQTEAFF. The CDR3 DNA follows: TGTGCCAGCAGTTTCGTGCAGACTGAAGCTTTCTTT. Looking up the rest from reference TRBV28 and TRBJ1-1 gives the full variable domain: DVKVTQSSRYLVKRTGEKVFLECVQDMDHENMFWYRQDPGLGLRLIYFSYDVKMKEKGDIPEGYSVSREKKERFSLILESASTNQTSMYLCASSFVQTEAFFGQGTRLTVV.

The V gene is TRBV11-2, the J gene TRBJ2-1, with 8 bases aligning to TRBD1. The junction had 8 bases not matched to a gene; V was cut back by 5 bases and J by 8 bases. Germline CDR1 reads SGHAT; CDR2 reads FQNNGV. CDR3 length equals 14 residues. CDR3 bases: TGTGCCAGCAGCCGACAGGGGCGAGGGTATGAGCAGTTCTTC. This gives the protein CASSRQGRGYEQFF.

V is TRBV6-6 and J is TRBJ1-4, with 8 positions matching TRBD1. With 11 bases clipped from V and 7 bases from J, the junction kept 9 bases outside the gene matches. This CDR3 contains 13 residues. CDR1 is MNHNY, CDR2 SVGAGI, per germline (reference sequence). The CDR3 protein is CAGGGQGGEKLFF. CDR3 in DNA: TGTGCCGGAGGAGGACAGGGCGGTGAAAAACTGTTTTTT.

The rearrangement joins TRBV28 to TRBJ1-2; 9 bases fit TRBD1. With V trimmed by 5 bases and J by 7 bases, 5 bases remained unmatched. This CDR3 region has 13 residues. Germline values: CDR1 MDHEN, CDR2 SYDVKM. The CDR3: CASSPPDRGGYTF. In nucleotides, the CDR3 is TGTGCCAGCAGTCCCCCGGACAGGGGTGGCTACACCTTC.

The J gene is TRBJ1-3, the V gene TRBV2; 9 positions match TRBD1. CDR1 SNHLY and CDR2 FYNNEI come from the germline V gene. V was pared by 2 bases and J by 4 bases, with 12 bases of the junction left unmatched. The CDR3 runs to 18 residues. CDR3 nucleotide sequence: TGTGCCAGCAGTGAATCCGGGACAGGGTTCCCCGTCGGAAACACCATATATTTT. Translation gives CASSESGTGFPVGNTIYF. Together with reference TRBV2 and TRBJ1-3, the CDR3 gives the full variable domain: EPEVTQTPSHQVTQMGQEVILRCVPISNHLYFYWYRQILGQKVEFLVSFYNNEISEKSEIFDDQFSVERPDGSNFTLKIRSTKLEDSAMYFCASSESGTGFPVGNTIYFGEGSWLTVV.

The V and J genes are TRBV5-6 and TRBJ2-7; maybe TRBD1 (6 bases). The germline V gene has CDR1 SGHDT and CDR2 YYEEEE. The CDR3 spans 14 residues. V lost 1 base and J lost 1, with 9 bases in between. The CDR3 protein is CASSLTGKSYEQYF. The CDR3 DNA sequence: TGTGCCAGCAGCTTGACAGGGAAGTCCTACGAGCAGTACTTC.

The chain combines TRBV9 with TRBJ2-1; 11 bases agree with TRBD2. Germline-derived CDR1 and CDR2 are SGDLS and YYNGEE. Unmatched junction bases numbered 2, after V lost 3 bases and J lost 6 bases. CDR3 size: 14 residues. CDR3 loop: CASSGGLAGNEQFF. The CDR3 DNA reads as TGTGCCAGCAGCGGTGGACTAGCGGGCAATGAGCAGTTCTTC.

This clone was counted at least ten times. The CDR3 sequence: CASSPLGGKNSPLHF. The CDR3, as DNA: TGTGCCAGCAGCCCCCTCGGAGGGAAGAATTCACCCCTCCACTTT. This chain uses TRBV7-2 with TRBJ1-6; no clear D gene. Germline CDR1 reads SGHTA; CDR2 reads FQGNSA. This CDR3 has 15 amino acids. V lost 5 bases and J lost 7, with 15 bases in between. Complete variable domain (other parts from reference TRBV7-2 and TRBJ1-6): GAGVSQSPSNKVTEKGKDVELRCDPISGHTALYWYRQSLGQGLEFLIYFQGNSAPDKSGLPSDRFSAERTGGSVSTLTIQRTQQEDSAVYLCASSPLGGKNSPLHFGNGTRLTVT.